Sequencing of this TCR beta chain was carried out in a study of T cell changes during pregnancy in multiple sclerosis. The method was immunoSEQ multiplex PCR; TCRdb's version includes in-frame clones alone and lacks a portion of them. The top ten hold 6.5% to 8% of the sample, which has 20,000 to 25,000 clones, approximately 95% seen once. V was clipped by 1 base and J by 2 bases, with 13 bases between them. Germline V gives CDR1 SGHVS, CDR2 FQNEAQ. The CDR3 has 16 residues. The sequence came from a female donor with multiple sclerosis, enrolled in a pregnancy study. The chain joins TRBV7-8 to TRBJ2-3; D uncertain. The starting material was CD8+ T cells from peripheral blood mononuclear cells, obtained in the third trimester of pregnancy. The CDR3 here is CASSLVLPSPTDTQYF. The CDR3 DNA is TGTGCCAGCAGCTTAGTTCTCCCAAGCCCCACAGATACGCAGTATTTT.